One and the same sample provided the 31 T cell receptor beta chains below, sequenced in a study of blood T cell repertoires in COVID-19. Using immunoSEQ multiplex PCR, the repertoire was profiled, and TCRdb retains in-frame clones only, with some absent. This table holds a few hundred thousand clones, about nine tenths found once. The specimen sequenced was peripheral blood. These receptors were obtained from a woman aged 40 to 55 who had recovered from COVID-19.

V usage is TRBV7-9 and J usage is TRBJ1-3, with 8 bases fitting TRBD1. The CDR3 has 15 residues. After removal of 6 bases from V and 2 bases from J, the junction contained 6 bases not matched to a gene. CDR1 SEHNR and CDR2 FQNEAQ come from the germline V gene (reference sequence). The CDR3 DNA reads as TGTGCCAGCAGAGGACAGGGTGAGGCTGGAAACACCATATATTTT. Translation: CASRGQGEAGNTIYF. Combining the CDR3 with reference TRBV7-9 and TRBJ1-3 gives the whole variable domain DTGVSQNPRHKITKRGQNVTFRCDPISEHNRLYWYRQTLGQGPEFLTYFQNEAQLEKSRLLSDRFSAERPKGSFSTLEIQRTEQGDSAMYLCASRGQGEAGNTIYFGEGSWLTVV.

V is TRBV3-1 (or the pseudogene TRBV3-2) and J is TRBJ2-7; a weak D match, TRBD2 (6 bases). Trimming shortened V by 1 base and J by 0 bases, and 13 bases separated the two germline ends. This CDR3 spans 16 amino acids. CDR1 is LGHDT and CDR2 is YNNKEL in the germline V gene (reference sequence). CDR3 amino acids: CASSQGPGTPSYEQYF. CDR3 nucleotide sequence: TGTGCCAGCAGCCAAGGACCCGGGACTCCCTCCTACGAGCAGTACTTC.

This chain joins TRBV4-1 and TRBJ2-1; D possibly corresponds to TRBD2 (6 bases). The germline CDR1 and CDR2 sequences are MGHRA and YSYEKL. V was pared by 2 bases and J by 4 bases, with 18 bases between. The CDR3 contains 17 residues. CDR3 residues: CASSQRRTGAGYNEQFF. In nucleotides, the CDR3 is TGCGCCAGCAGCCAAAGACGGACGGGAGCGGGTTACAATGAGCAGTTCTTC.

CDR3 sequence: CASSRAGDGYEQYF. CDR3 DNA: TGTGCCAGCAGTAGGGCAGGGGACGGCTACGAGCAGTACTTC. The chain couples TRBV27 to TRBJ2-7; TRBD1 might be the D (6 bases). This CDR3 has 14 residues. Trimming shortened V by 5 bases and J by 3 bases, and 14 bases separated the two germline ends. In germline, CDR1 is MNHEY, CDR2 SMNVEV (reference sequence).

The DNA of the CDR3 is TGTGCCAGCAGAGGGGCCGAGAACACTGAAGCTTTCTTT. The encoded protein is CASRGAENTEAFF. V gene TRBV12-3 or TRBV12-4 combines with J gene TRBJ1-1; tentative D call: TRBD1 (5 bases). The CDR3 length is 13 residues. Trimming shortened V by 6 bases and J by 1 base, and 9 bases separated the two germline ends.

CDR3 amino acids: CASSSYRDSSYEQYF. The CDR3 DNA sequence: TGTGCCAGCAGCTCGTACCGGGACAGCTCCTACGAGCAGTACTTC. The rearrangement links TRBV5-8 to TRBJ2-7; 7 bases fit TRBD1. CDR1 and CDR2 (germline): SGHTS, YDEGEE. After removal of 3 bases from V and 0 bases from J, the junction contained 6 bases not matched to a gene. CDR3 size: 15 residues. Using reference TRBV5-8 and TRBJ2-7 for the parts outside the CDR3, the full variable domain is EAGVTQSPTHLIKTRGQQATLRCSPISGHTSVYWYQQALGLGLQFLLWYDEGEERNRGNFPPRFSGRQFPNYSSELNVNALELEDSALYLCASSSYRDSSYEQYFGPGTRLTVT.

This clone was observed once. CDR3 region: CAWSLNEKLFF. CDR3 DNA sequence: TGTGCCTGGAGTCTGAATGAAAAACTGTTTTTT. The chain has TRBV30 and TRBJ1-4; D not certain. CDR1 and CDR2 (germline): GTSNPN, SVGIG (reference sequence). Trimming removed 2 bases at V and 5 bases at J, with 3 bases between. The CDR3 sequence is 11 residues long.

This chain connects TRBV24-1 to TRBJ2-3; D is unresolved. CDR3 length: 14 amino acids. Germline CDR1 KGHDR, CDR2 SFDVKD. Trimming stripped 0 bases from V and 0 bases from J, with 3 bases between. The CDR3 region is CATSDLQSTDTQYF. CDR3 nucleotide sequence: TGTGCCACCAGTGATTTGCAGAGCACAGATACGCAGTATTTT.

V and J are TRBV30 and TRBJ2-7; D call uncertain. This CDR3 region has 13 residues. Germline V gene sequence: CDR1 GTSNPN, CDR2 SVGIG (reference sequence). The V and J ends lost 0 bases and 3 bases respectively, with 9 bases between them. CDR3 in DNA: TGTGCCTGGAGTGTCACCCCCGGCTACGAGCAGTACTTC. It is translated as CAWSVTPGYEQYF.

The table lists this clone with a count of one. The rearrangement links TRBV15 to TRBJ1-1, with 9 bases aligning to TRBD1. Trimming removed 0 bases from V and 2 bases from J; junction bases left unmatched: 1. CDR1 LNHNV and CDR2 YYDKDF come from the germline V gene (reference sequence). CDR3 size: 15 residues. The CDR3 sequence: CATSREQGANTEAFF. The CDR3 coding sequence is TGTGCCACCAGCAGAGAACAGGGGGCAAACACTGAAGCTTTCTTT.

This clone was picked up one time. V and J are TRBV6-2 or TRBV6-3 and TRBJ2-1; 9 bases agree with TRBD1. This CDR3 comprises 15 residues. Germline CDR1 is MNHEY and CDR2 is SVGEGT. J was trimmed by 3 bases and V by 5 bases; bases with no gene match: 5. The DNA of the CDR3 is TGTGCCAGCAGTGGAGGACAGGGGTTCTACAATGAGCAGTTCTTC. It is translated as CASSGGQGFYNEQFF.

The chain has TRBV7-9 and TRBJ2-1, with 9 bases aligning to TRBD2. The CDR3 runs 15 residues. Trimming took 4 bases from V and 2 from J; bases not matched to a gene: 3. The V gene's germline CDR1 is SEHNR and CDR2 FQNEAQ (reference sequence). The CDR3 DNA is TGTGCCAGCAGCTCTCCTAGCGGGACCTACAATGAGCAGTTCTTC. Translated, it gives CASSSPSGTYNEQFF.

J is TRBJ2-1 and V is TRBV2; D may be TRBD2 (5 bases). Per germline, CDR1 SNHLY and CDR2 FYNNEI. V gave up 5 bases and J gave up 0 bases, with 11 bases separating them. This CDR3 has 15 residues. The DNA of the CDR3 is TGTGCCAGCAGTCGGACTGTAAGCTCCTACAATGAGCAGTTCTTC. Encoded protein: CASSRTVSSYNEQFF.

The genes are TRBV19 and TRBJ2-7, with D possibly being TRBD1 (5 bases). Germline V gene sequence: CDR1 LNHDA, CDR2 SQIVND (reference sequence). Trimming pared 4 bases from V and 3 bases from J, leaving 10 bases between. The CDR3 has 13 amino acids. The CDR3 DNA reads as TGTGCCAGTAGTAAGGCCAGGGACTACGAGCAGTACTTC. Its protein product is CASSKARDYEQYF.

The CDR3 protein is CAIRGTGGSDQPQHF. The CDR3 nucleotides read TGTGCCATCAGGGGGACAGGGGGGAGTGATCAGCCCCAGCATTTT. The chain is built from TRBV10-3 and TRBJ1-5, with 11 bases matching TRBD1. Germline CDR1 and CDR2: ENHRY and SYGVKD. CDR3 length: 15 amino acids. V gave up 6 bases and J gave up 5 bases; unmatched junction bases: 6.

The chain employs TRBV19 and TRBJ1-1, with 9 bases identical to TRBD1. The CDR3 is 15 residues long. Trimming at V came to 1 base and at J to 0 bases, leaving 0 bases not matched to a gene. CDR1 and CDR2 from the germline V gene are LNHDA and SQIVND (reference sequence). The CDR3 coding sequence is TGTGCCAGTAGTATAGGGACAGGGGTGAACACTGAAGCTTTCTTT. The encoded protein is CASSIGTGVNTEAFF.

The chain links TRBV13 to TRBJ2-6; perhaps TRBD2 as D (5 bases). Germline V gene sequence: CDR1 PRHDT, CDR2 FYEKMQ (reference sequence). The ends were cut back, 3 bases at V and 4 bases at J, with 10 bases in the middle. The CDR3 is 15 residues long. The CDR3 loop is CASSLVRAGANVLTF. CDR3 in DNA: TGTGCCAGCAGCTTGGTGAGGGCCGGGGCCAACGTCCTGACTTTC.

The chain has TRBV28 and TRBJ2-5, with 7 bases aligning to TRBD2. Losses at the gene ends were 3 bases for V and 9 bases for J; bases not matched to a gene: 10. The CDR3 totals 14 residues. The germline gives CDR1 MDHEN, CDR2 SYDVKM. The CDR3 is CASSFLGEGQAQYF. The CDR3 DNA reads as TGTGCCAGCAGTTTTTTGGGGGAGGGCCAAGCCCAGTACTTC.

The CDR3 protein is CASRPGESSEAFF. Written as DNA, the CDR3 is TGTGCCAGCAGGCCGGGGGAATCATCTGAAGCTTTCTTT. J is TRBJ1-1 and V is TRBV7-2, with a weak D call TRBD1 (5 bases). CDR3 length: 13 amino acids. V lost 6 bases to trimming and J lost 6 bases, with 14 bases between them. Germline V gene lookup returns CDR1 SGHTA and CDR2 FQGNSA. The whole variable domain, filled in from reference TRBV7-2 and TRBJ1-1, reads GAGVSQSPSNKVTEKGKDVELRCDPISGHTALYWYRQSLGQGLEFLIYFQGNSAPDKSGLPSDRFSAERTGGSVSTLTIQRTQQEDSAVYLCASRPGESSEAFFGQGTRLTVV.

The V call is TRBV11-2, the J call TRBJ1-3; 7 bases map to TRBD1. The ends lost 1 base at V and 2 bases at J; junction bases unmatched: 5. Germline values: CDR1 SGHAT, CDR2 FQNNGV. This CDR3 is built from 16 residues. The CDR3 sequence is CASSLVRGGTGNTIYF. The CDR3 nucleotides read TGTGCCAGCAGCTTAGTCCGAGGGGGCACTGGAAACACCATATATTTT.

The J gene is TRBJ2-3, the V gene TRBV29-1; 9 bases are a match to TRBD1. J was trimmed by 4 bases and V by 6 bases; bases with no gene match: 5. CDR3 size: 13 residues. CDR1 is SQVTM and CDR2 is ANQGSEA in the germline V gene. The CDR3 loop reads CSVGTGSADTQYF. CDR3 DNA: TGCAGCGTCGGGACAGGGTCGGCAGATACGCAGTATTTT.

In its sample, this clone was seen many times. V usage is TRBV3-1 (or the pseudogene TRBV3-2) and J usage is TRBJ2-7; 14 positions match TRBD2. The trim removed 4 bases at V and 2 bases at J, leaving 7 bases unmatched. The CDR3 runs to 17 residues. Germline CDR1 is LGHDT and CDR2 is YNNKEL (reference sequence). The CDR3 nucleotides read TGTGCCAGCAGCCCCGGGACTAGCGGGAGTTCCCCCTACGAGCAGTACTTC. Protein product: CASSPGTSGSSPYEQYF.

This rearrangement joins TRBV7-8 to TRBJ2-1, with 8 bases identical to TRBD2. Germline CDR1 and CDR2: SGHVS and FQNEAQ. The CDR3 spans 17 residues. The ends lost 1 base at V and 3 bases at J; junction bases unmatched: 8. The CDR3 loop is CASSLGNGREFYNEQFF. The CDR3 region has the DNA TGTGCCAGCAGCTTAGGGAACGGGAGGGAATTCTACAATGAGCAGTTCTTC.

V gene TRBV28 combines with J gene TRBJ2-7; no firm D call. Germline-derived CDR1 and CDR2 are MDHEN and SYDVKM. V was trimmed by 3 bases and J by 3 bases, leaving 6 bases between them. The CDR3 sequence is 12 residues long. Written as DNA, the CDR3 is TGTGCCAGCAGTTTGCGCCGCTACGAGCAGTACTTC. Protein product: CASSLRRYEQYF.

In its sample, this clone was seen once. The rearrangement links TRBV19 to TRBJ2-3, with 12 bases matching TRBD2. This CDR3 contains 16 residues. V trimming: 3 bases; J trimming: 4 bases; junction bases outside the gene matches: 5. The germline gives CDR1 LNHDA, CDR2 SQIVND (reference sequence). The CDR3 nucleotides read TGTGCCAGTAGTATTTGGGCTAGCGGGAGGGCAGATACGCAGTATTTT. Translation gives CASSIWASGRADTQYF. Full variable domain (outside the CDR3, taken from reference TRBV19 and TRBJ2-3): DGGITQSPKYLFRKEGQNVTLSCEQNLNHDAMYWYRQDPGQGLRLIYYSQIVNDFQKGDIAEGYSVSREKKESFPLTVTSAQKNPTAFYLCASSIWASGRADTQYFGPGTRLTVL.

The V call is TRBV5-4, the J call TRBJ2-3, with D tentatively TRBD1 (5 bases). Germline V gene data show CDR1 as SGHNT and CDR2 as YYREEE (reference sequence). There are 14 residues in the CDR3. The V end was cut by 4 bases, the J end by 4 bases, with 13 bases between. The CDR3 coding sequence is TGTGCCAGCAGCCAGGGCCAGGACCCAGATACGCAGTATTTT. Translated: CASSQGQDPDTQYF. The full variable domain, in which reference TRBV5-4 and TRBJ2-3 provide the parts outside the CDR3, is ETGVTQSPTHLIKTRGQQVTLRCSSQSGHNTVSWYQQALGQGPQFIFQYYREEENGRGNFPPRFSGLQFPNYSSELNVNALELDDSALYLCASSQGQDPDTQYFGPGTRLTVL.

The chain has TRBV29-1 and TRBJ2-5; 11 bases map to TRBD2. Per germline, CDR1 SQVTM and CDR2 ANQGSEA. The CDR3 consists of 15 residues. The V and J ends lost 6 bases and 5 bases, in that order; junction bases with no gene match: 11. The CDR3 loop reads CSVGPGLAVPETQYF. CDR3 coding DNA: TGCAGCGTAGGTCCGGGACTAGCGGTCCCGGAGACCCAGTACTTC.

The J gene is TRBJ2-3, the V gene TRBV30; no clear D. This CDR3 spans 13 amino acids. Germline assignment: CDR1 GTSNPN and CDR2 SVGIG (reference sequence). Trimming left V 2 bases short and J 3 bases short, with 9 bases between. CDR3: CAWSSGDTDTQYF. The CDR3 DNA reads TGTGCCTGGAGTTCGGGTGATACAGATACGCAGTATTTT.

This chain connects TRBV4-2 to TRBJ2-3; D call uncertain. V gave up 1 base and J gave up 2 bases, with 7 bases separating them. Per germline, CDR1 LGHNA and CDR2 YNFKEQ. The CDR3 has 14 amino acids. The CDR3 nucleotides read TGTGCCAGCAGCCAAGTCGACAACACAGATACGCAGTATTTT. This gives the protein CASSQVDNTDTQYF.

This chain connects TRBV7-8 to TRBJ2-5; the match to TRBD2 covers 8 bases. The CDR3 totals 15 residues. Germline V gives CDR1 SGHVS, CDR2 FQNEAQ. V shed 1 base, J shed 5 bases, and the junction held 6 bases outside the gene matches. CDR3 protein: CASSLDGRGDETQYF. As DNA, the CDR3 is TGTGCCAGCAGCTTAGACGGGAGGGGGGACGAGACCCAGTACTTC.

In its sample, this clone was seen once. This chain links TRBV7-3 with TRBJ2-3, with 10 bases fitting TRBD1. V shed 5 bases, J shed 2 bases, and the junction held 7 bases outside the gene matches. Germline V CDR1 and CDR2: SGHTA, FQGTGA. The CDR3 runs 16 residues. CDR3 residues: CASSQKGQGSTDTQYF. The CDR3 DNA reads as TGTGCCAGCAGCCAAAAGGGACAGGGGTCCACAGATACGCAGTATTTT.